The rows below give T cell receptor beta chains drawn from one sample of a study of blood T cell repertoires in COVID-19. Repertoires were generated with immunoSEQ multiplex PCR, while TCRdb's copy carries only in-frame clones and drops some. The top ten hold less than 8% of the sample, which has a few hundred thousand clones, around 80% seen once. Sequencing used PBMCs or T cells enriched from blood (not recorded which). These receptor sequences come from a woman in her thirties or forties with acute COVID-19. The CDR3 runs from the conserved cysteine through the conserved F or W. A D gene is named only where the DNA matches it firmly. Rows give clone size only sometimes, using once, few, many, or a class for an expanded clone.

j_call: TRBJ2-7
d_call: TRBD1
clone_size: few
v_call: TRBV29-1
cdr3_nt: TGCAGCGTTGGGGACAGGGTCTGGTCCTACGAGCAGTACTTC
cdr3_aa: CSVGDRVWSYEQYF

j_call: TRBJ2-7
d_call: TRBD2
clone_size: NA
v_call: TRBV28
cdr3_nt: TGTGCCAGCCGGACTAGCGGGAGGGCCTGGGACTACGAGCAGTACTTC
cdr3_aa: CASRTSGRAWDYEQYF

j_call: TRBJ2-2
d_call: TRBD1
clone_size: NA
v_call: TRBV6-5
cdr3_nt: TGTGCCAGCAGTTACGGACAGGGGTACACCGGGGAGCTGTTTTTT
cdr3_aa: CASSYGQGYTGELFF

j_call: TRBJ1-5
d_call: NA
clone_size: once
v_call: TRBV30
cdr3_nt: TGTGCCCACGGAGGAGAGGGCGGCAATCAGCCCCAGCATTTT
cdr3_aa: CAHGGEGGNQPQHF

j_call: TRBJ1-5
d_call: TRBD1
clone_size: NA
v_call: TRBV19
cdr3_nt: TGTGCCAGTAGCCTAGACGGGACAGGGCGCAATCAGCCCCAGCATTTT
cdr3_aa: CASSLDGTGRNQPQHF

j_call: TRBJ2-5
d_call: TRBD1
clone_size: few
v_call: TRBV18
cdr3_nt: TGTGCCAGCTCACCCTCGGACAGGGGAACGGCCCAGTACTTC
cdr3_aa: CASSPSDRGTAQYF

j_call: TRBJ1-2
d_call: NA
clone_size: once
v_call: TRBV5-8
cdr3_nt: TGTGCCAGCAGCTTTGGGACTTACTCCCCCTATGGCTACACCTTC
cdr3_aa: CASSFGTYSPYGYTF

j_call: TRBJ2-1
d_call: NA
clone_size: NA
v_call: TRBV11-3
cdr3_nt: TGTGCCAGCAGCCGAAGGACTGCCGATAGGGAGCAGTTCTTC
cdr3_aa: CASSRRTADREQFF

j_call: TRBJ1-2
d_call: TRBD1
clone_size: NA
v_call: TRBV27
cdr3_nt: TGTGCCAGCAGTTTAAATGTAGGGGGCGCCGGCTATGGCTACACCTTC
cdr3_aa: CASSLNVGGAGYGYTF

j_call: TRBJ2-1
d_call: NA
clone_size: NA
v_call: TRBV6-1
cdr3_nt: TGTGCCAGCAGTGAAACTAGGGCTGTCAATGAGCAGTTCTTC
cdr3_aa: CASSETRAVNEQFF

j_call: TRBJ1-6
d_call: NA
clone_size: once
v_call: TRBV7-2
cdr3_nt: TGTGCCAGCAGCTTAACCATCAGGAAAGGCCTCTCACCCCTCCACTTT
cdr3_aa: CASSLTIRKGLSPLHF

j_call: TRBJ2-4
d_call: NA
clone_size: NA
v_call: TRBV24-1
cdr3_nt: TGTGCCACCAGTGAGGGGGCTTTAAACATTCAGTACTTC
cdr3_aa: CATSEGALNIQYF

j_call: TRBJ2-7
d_call: NA
clone_size: few
v_call: TRBV6-2/TRBV6-3
cdr3_nt: TGTGCCAGCAGTCGGAGGTCCTACGAGCAGTACTTC
cdr3_aa: CASSRRSYEQYF

j_call: TRBJ2-7
d_call: NA
clone_size: NA
v_call: TRBV25-1
cdr3_nt: TGTGCCAGCAGTCTGCGGGATTATTACGAGCAGTACTTC
cdr3_aa: CASSLRDYYEQYF

j_call: TRBJ2-1
d_call: TRBD2
clone_size: NA
v_call: TRBV7-9
cdr3_nt: TGTGCCAGCAGCTTGGGGACTAGCAGCTCCTACAATGAGCAGTTCTTC
cdr3_aa: CASSLGTSSSYNEQFF

j_call: TRBJ2-5
d_call: TRBD1
clone_size: NA
v_call: TRBV2
cdr3_nt: TGTGCCAGCGGACAGGGGACCCTCCAAGAGACCCAGTACTTC
cdr3_aa: CASGQGTLQETQYF

j_call: TRBJ1-1
d_call: TRBD1
clone_size: NA
v_call: TRBV28
cdr3_nt: TGTGCCGCAACGGGACAGTTGAACACTGAAGCTTTCTTT
cdr3_aa: CAATGQLNTEAFF

j_call: TRBJ2-1
d_call: NA
clone_size: NA
v_call: TRBV7-3
cdr3_nt: TGTGCCAGCAGCCCCGTAGGCAGGAACAATGAGCAGTTCTTC
cdr3_aa: CASSPVGRNNEQFF

j_call: TRBJ2-7
d_call: TRBD1
clone_size: NA
v_call: TRBV28
cdr3_nt: TGTGCCAGCAGGGCACAGGGGGTCTACGAGCAGTACTTC
cdr3_aa: CASRAQGVYEQYF

j_call: TRBJ2-3
d_call: NA
clone_size: NA
v_call: TRBV11-2
cdr3_nt: TGTGCCAGCAGCATCCGGAGGGTAGATACGCAGTATTTT
cdr3_aa: CASSIRRVDTQYF

j_call: TRBJ1-4
d_call: NA
clone_size: NA
v_call: TRBV9
cdr3_nt: TGTGCCAGCAGCGGCGAAGGAGGTCTGGGTGAAAAACTGTTTTTT
cdr3_aa: CASSGEGGLGEKLFF

j_call: TRBJ2-3
d_call: TRBD2
clone_size: NA
v_call: TRBV7-8
cdr3_nt: TGTGCCAGCAGCCTAATAGCGGGGAGCACAGATACGCAGTATTTT
cdr3_aa: CASSLIAGSTDTQYF

j_call: TRBJ2-7
d_call: TRBD1
clone_size: once
v_call: TRBV19
cdr3_nt: TGTGCCAGTAGTCGGTCCCGACAGGGACCATCACCAAATTTAAACTACGAGCAGTACTTC
cdr3_aa: CASSRSRQGPSPNLNYEQYF

j_call: TRBJ1-6
d_call: NA
clone_size: NA
v_call: TRBV30
cdr3_nt: TGTGCCTGGAGTGGGGCAGGGCCGAATTCACCCCTCCACTTT
cdr3_aa: CAWSGAGPNSPLHF

j_call: TRBJ1-2
d_call: TRBD1
clone_size: NA
v_call: TRBV19
cdr3_nt: TGTGCCAGTAGTAGATCCGGACAGGGTGGTGGCTACACCTTC
cdr3_aa: CASSRSGQGGGYTF

j_call: TRBJ1-4
d_call: TRBD1
clone_size: NA
v_call: TRBV4-3
cdr3_nt: TGCGCCAGCAGCCAAAGGACAGGGCCTAATGAAAAACTGTTTTTT
cdr3_aa: CASSQRTGPNEKLFF

j_call: TRBJ2-2
d_call: TRBD1
clone_size: NA
v_call: TRBV5-1
cdr3_nt: TGCGCCAGCAGCTTGCCAAGGACAGGGGACGACTCCGGGGAGCTGTTTTTT
cdr3_aa: CASSLPRTGDDSGELFF

j_call: TRBJ1-2
d_call: TRBD1
clone_size: few
v_call: TRBV4-2
cdr3_nt: TGTGCCAGCAGCCAAGTGGATCGCAGGGGGCGAAGTGATGGCTACACCTTC
cdr3_aa: CASSQVDRRGRSDGYTF

j_call: TRBJ2-4
d_call: NA
clone_size: once
v_call: TRBV27
cdr3_nt: TGTGCCAGCAGTTTATTGCCAGGGCAGGCCAAAAACATTCAGTACTTC
cdr3_aa: CASSLLPGQAKNIQYF

j_call: TRBJ1-1
d_call: NA
clone_size: NA
v_call: TRBV19
cdr3_nt: TGTGCCAGTAGTTTTAGAGTCCCGGGGACTGAAGCTTTCTTT
cdr3_aa: CASSFRVPGTEAFF

j_call: TRBJ2-5
d_call: NA
clone_size: NA
v_call: TRBV12-3/TRBV12-4
cdr3_nt: TGTGCCAGCAGTCTGGGTGAGGGTCAGACCCAGTACTTC
cdr3_aa: CASSLGEGQTQYF

j_call: TRBJ1-1
d_call: NA
clone_size: NA
v_call: TRBV6-5
cdr3_nt: TGTGCCAGCAGGCCAGGGGACGCGACTGAAGCTTTCTTT
cdr3_aa: CASRPGDATEAFF

j_call: TRBJ2-2
d_call: NA
clone_size: NA
v_call: TRBV30
cdr3_nt: TGTGCCTGGAGTGACGGAGGGAGGTTCATCAGCGGGGAGCTGTTTTTT
cdr3_aa: CAWSDGGRFISGELFF

j_call: TRBJ1-5
d_call: NA
clone_size: medium-sized
v_call: TRBV28
cdr3_nt: TGTGCCAGCAGTTTTCCGGGGAGCAATCAGCCCCAGCATTTT
cdr3_aa: CASSFPGSNQPQHF

j_call: TRBJ1-6
d_call: NA
clone_size: NA
v_call: TRBV21-1
cdr3_nt: TGTGCCAGCAGGAACGGGAGAGGGGAGGCTAGGAATTCACCCCTCCACTTT
cdr3_aa: CASRNGRGEARNSPLHF

j_call: TRBJ1-1
d_call: NA
clone_size: NA
v_call: TRBV2
cdr3_nt: TGTGCCAGCAGTGAAACGCGGGGGGGCAGACTGTTCTTT
cdr3_aa: CASSETRGGRLFF

j_call: TRBJ1-5
d_call: NA
clone_size: many
v_call: TRBV19
cdr3_nt: TGTGCCAGTCAGACCCCCCACAACAGAGCCAATCAGCCCCAGCATTTT
cdr3_aa: CASQTPHNRANQPQHF

j_call: TRBJ1-1
d_call: NA
clone_size: NA
v_call: TRBV5-4
cdr3_nt: TGTGCCAGCAGCTTACAGACAGGTAACACTGAAGCTTTCTTT
cdr3_aa: CASSLQTGNTEAFF

j_call: TRBJ1-5
d_call: TRBD1
clone_size: NA
v_call: TRBV18
cdr3_nt: TGTGCCAGCTCCCCAGTAGAGACAGGGGGTCGTCAGCCCCAGCATTTT
cdr3_aa: CASSPVETGGRQPQHF

j_call: TRBJ1-2
d_call: NA
clone_size: NA
v_call: TRBV19
cdr3_nt: TGTGCCAGTAGAGTGTCTGGGGCAGCTAACTATGGCTACACCTTC
cdr3_aa: CASRVSGAANYGYTF

j_call: TRBJ1-1
d_call: NA
clone_size: NA
v_call: TRBV28
cdr3_nt: TGTGCCAGCAGTCTAACGGGGAACACTGAAGCTTTCTTT
cdr3_aa: CASSLTGNTEAFF

j_call: TRBJ2-7
d_call: TRBD2
clone_size: NA
v_call: TRBV6-2/TRBV6-3
cdr3_nt: TGTGCCAGCAGTCCCAGACCGGGACTAGCGGGGGCCTCCTACGAGCAGTACTTC
cdr3_aa: CASSPRPGLAGASYEQYF

j_call: TRBJ2-1
d_call: TRBD2
clone_size: NA
v_call: TRBV19
cdr3_nt: TGTGCCAGTAGTTTCCGGACTAGCTCGGGGTACAATGAGCAGTTCTTC
cdr3_aa: CASSFRTSSGYNEQFF

j_call: TRBJ1-1
d_call: TRBD1
clone_size: NA
v_call: TRBV18
cdr3_nt: TGTGCCAGCTCACCACGGGACAGGGGGCGAACCTCCACTGAAGCTTTCTTT
cdr3_aa: CASSPRDRGRTSTEAFF

j_call: TRBJ1-5
d_call: NA
clone_size: NA
v_call: TRBV2
cdr3_nt: TGTGCCAGCACTGTGAGCAATCAGCCCCAGCATTTT
cdr3_aa: CASTVSNQPQHF

j_call: TRBJ1-2
d_call: NA
clone_size: NA
v_call: TRBV7-2
cdr3_nt: TGTGCCAGCAGCTTAGTAACAGAAAGCCCCTATGGCTACACCTTC
cdr3_aa: CASSLVTESPYGYTF

j_call: TRBJ2-1
d_call: TRBD1
clone_size: NA
v_call: TRBV18
cdr3_nt: TGTGCCAGCTCATCGTCTCAGGGGGTAGGGCAGTTCTTC
cdr3_aa: CASSSSQGVGQFF

j_call: TRBJ2-7
d_call: TRBD1
clone_size: NA
v_call: TRBV10-3
cdr3_nt: TGTGCCATCAGTGGCGGGACAGGGATATACGAGCAGTACTTC
cdr3_aa: CAISGGTGIYEQYF

j_call: TRBJ2-3
d_call: NA
clone_size: NA
v_call: TRBV13
cdr3_nt: TGTGCCAGCAGCACTACCGGACTTTCTGGCACAGATACGCAGTATTTT
cdr3_aa: CASSTTGLSGTDTQYF

j_call: TRBJ2-7
d_call: NA
clone_size: many
v_call: TRBV30
cdr3_nt: TGTGCCTTCGGGACACCCCGCGAGCAGTACTTC
cdr3_aa: CAFGTPREQYF

j_call: TRBJ1-1
d_call: NA
clone_size: NA
v_call: TRBV29-1
cdr3_nt: TGCAGCGTTGTCGTTTCCCACACTGAAGCTTTCTTT
cdr3_aa: CSVVVSHTEAFF

j_call: TRBJ2-6
d_call: TRBD1
clone_size: NA
v_call: TRBV27
cdr3_nt: TGTGCCAGCAGTTCTTGGACAGGGAGGATCTCTGGGGCCAACGTCCTGACTTTC
cdr3_aa: CASSSWTGRISGANVLTF